Following are 21 T cell receptor beta chains from one sample sequenced in a study of T cell clones after liver transplantation. Generated by immunoSEQ multiplex PCR, the TCRdb table keeps only in-frame clones and is missing some. The top ten clones hold over 6.5% of a sample with nearly 55,000 clones, approximately 84% of them seen once. The starting material was CD4+ T cells from blood, obtained before liver transplant. These receptors were collected from a human donor who received a liver transplant.

V gene TRBV6-1 combines with J gene TRBJ1-5; D not certain. The CDR3 loop spans 15 amino acids. V dropped 4 bases and J dropped 9 bases, with 19 bases sitting between them. CDR1 and CDR2 from the germline V gene are MNHNS and SASEGT. CDR3 bases: TGTGCCAGCAGTGCCCCTTCCGGCGGGGAAAGGCCCCAGCATTTT. Residues: CASSAPSGGERPQHF.

The rearrangement uses TRBV4-3 and TRBJ1-2; 7 bases fit TRBD1. With V trimmed by 5 bases and J by 4 bases, 7 bases remained unmatched. From germline, CDR1 is LGHNA and CDR2 YSLEER. The CDR3 runs 14 residues. The CDR3 DNA reads TGCGCCAGCAGCAGAACGACAGGGCGCTATGGCTACACCTTC. Protein sequence: CASSRTTGRYGYTF.

The chain couples TRBV29-1 to TRBJ2-5; D may be TRBD1 (6 bases). The CDR3 runs to 12 residues. The ends were cut back, 4 bases at V and 7 bases at J, with 13 bases in the middle. Per germline, CDR1 SQVTM and CDR2 ANQGSEA. CDR3 loop: CSVGDTDVTQYF. CDR3 nucleotide sequence: TGCAGCGTTGGGGACACCGACGTGACCCAGTACTTC.

CDR3 coding DNA: TGCGCCAGCAGCCCCTCAGTGAGGGGTGGATCACCCCTCCACTTT. Encoded protein: CASSPSVRGGSPLHF. This rearrangement joins TRBV4-3 to TRBJ1-6; tentatively, D is TRBD1 (5 bases). Trimming took 4 bases from V and 10 from J, leaving 17 bases between them. Germline V CDR1 and CDR2: LGHNA, YSLEER. The CDR3 contains 15 residues.

The CDR3 loop is CASRGDRGANYGYTF. The CDR3 DNA sequence: TGTGCCAGTAGGGGGGACAGAGGAGCTAACTATGGCTACACCTTC. This rearrangement joins TRBV19 to TRBJ1-2; TRBD1 agrees at 7 bases. With 6 bases clipped from V and 0 bases from J, the junction kept 7 bases outside the gene matches. The CDR3 length is 15 residues. Germline lookup yields CDR1 LNHDA and CDR2 SQIVND (reference sequence).

V is TRBV10-3 and J is TRBJ1-1; TRBD1 matches at 7 bases. Germline CDR1 reads ENHRY; CDR2 reads SYGVKD. This CDR3 is built from 16 residues. With 6 bases clipped from V and 1 base from J, the junction kept 11 bases outside the gene matches. Written as DNA, the CDR3 is TGTGCCATCAGGATACGGACCGGGACAGAGAACACTGAAGCTTTCTTT. Translation gives CAIRIRTGTENTEAFF.

This chain joins TRBV6-5 and TRBJ2-2; TRBD2 matches 10 bases. The CDR3 loop spans 16 amino acids. Germline V CDR1 and CDR2: MNHEY, SVGAGI. The V gene end was trimmed by 0 bases and the J gene end by 8 bases; junction bases not matched to a gene: 6. The CDR3, as DNA: TGTGCCAGCAGTTACTCTAGCGGGGGGCCTAGGGGGGAGCTGTTTTTT. Translating it yields CASSYSSGGPRGELFF.

The chain uses TRBV11-3 and TRBJ1-2; no definite D call. This CDR3 comprises 12 residues. Germline values: CDR1 SGHNT, CDR2 YENEEA. V lost 2 bases, J lost 11 bases, and 12 bases lay in between. CDR3 sequence (DNA): TGTGCCAGCAGCTTATCGCCCAGTGGGTACACCTTC. This translates into CASSLSPSGYTF. Together with reference TRBV11-3 and TRBJ1-2, the CDR3 gives the full variable domain: EAGVVQSPRYKIIEKKQPVAFWCNPISGHNTLYWYLQNLGQGPELLIRYENEEAVDDSQLPKDRFSAERLKGVDSTLKIQPAELGDSAVYLCASSLSPSGYTFGSGTRLTVV.

This sequence joins TRBV7-2 and TRBJ1-1; 10 nucleotides match TRBD1. This CDR3 spans 17 amino acids. The V and J ends lost 5 bases and 0 bases, in that order; junction bases with no gene match: 9. CDR1 is SGHTA, CDR2 FQGNSA, per germline. This chain's CDR3 is CASSTPGQGPMNTEAFF. CDR3 coding DNA: TGTGCCAGCAGCACCCCGGGACAGGGGCCGATGAACACTGAAGCTTTCTTT.

This sequence joins TRBV5-6 and TRBJ1-1; 7 positions match TRBD1. The CDR3 runs to 14 residues. The V gene's germline CDR1 is SGHDT and CDR2 YYEEEE. J gave up 1 base and V 4 bases, and 4 bases lay outside the gene matches. CDR3 in amino acids: CASSRDRQNTEAFF. In DNA form, the CDR3 reads TGTGCCAGCAGCCGGGACAGACAGAACACTGAAGCTTTCTTT.

This sequence joins TRBV14 and TRBJ2-3; 7 bases match TRBD1. The length of the CDR3 is 15 residues. V lost 4 bases, J lost 1 base, and 5 bases stayed unmatched. Germline CDR1 and CDR2: SGHDN and FVKESK. CDR3 in amino acids: CASSRRQGGTDTQYF. For the CDR3, the DNA is TGTGCCAGCAGCCGCCGACAGGGAGGCACAGATACGCAGTATTTT. The full variable domain, with the rest looked up from reference TRBV14 and TRBJ2-3, is EAGVTQFPSHSVIEKGQTVTLRCDPISGHDNLYWYRRVMGKEIKFLLHFVKESKQDESGMPNNRFLAERTGGTYSTLKVQPAELEDSGVYFCASSRRQGGTDTQYFGPGTRLTVL.

V is TRBV7-3 and J is TRBJ2-3, with D unclear. The CDR3 runs to 13 residues. Between the trimmed V and J ends, which lost 2 bases and 5 bases, there was a span of 8 bases. Germline lookup yields CDR1 SGHTA and CDR2 FQGTGA. In nucleotides, the CDR3 is TGTGCCAGCAGCTTATTTTGGGGAGATACGCAGTATTTT. Amino acids: CASSLFWGDTQYF.

The chain uses TRBV7-9 and TRBJ2-5; 9 bases are shared with TRBD1. The J call could be wrong; TRBJ2-7 is a better fit for the DNA end. This CDR3 is 15 amino acids long. Germline V CDR1 and CDR2: SEHNR, FQNEAQ (reference sequence). CDR3 sequence reads: CASSSGQGLAYEQYF. Here the CDR3 DNA reads TGTGCCAGCAGCTCCGGACAGGGGTTGGCCTACGAGCAGTACTTC.

J is TRBJ2-3 and V is TRBV28, with no clear D. The ends were cut back, 7 bases at V and 1 base at J, with 12 bases in the middle. Per the germline V gene, CDR1 is MDHEN and CDR2 is SYDVKM. This CDR3 has 14 amino acids. The CDR3 bases are TGTGCCAGCATGATTTCTGAGGGCACAGATACGCAGTATTTT. It codes for CASMISEGTDTQYF.

CDR3 protein: CASSKGTRGNQPQHF. CDR3 in DNA: TGTGCCAGTAGTAAAGGGACAAGGGGCAATCAGCCCCAGCATTTT. The chain is built from TRBV19 and TRBJ1-5; D is perhaps TRBD1 (6 bases). CDR1 and CDR2 (germline): LNHDA, SQIVND (reference sequence). The length of the CDR3 is 15 residues. Deletions cut 4 bases from V and 2 bases from J, with 12 bases between.

This rearrangement joins TRBV5-6 to TRBJ2-2; 14 bases map to TRBD2. Trimming cost V 0 bases and J 6 bases; bases outside gene matches: 7. The length of the CDR3 is 18 residues. Germline V lookup: CDR1 SGHDT, CDR2 YYEEEE. CDR3 region: CASSLAETSGGAAGELFF. The CDR3 coding sequence is TGTGCCAGCAGCTTGGCGGAGACTAGCGGGGGGGCCGCCGGGGAGCTGTTTTTT.

The CDR3 reads CASSFSGTYSNQPQHF. CDR3 nucleotide sequence: TGTGCCAGCTCATTCTCCGGGACATATAGCAATCAGCCCCAGCATTTT. The chain is built from TRBV18 and TRBJ1-5, with D possibly matching TRBD1 (6 bases). The germline V gene encodes CDR1 KGHSH and CDR2 LQKENI. CDR3 size: 16 residues. Trimming took off 5 bases at V and 0 bases at J, with 14 bases between the two ends.

This clone was observed a single time. The rearrangement joins TRBV19 to TRBJ2-1; D might be TRBD2 (6 bases). The CDR3 sequence is 15 residues long. V lost 0 bases to trimming and J lost 8 bases, with 14 bases between them. Germline values: CDR1 LNHDA, CDR2 SQIVND (reference sequence). The CDR3 DNA sequence: TGTGCCAGTAGTATAGACGGGGGACTCGGCGATGAGCAGTTCTTC. It codes for CASSIDGGLGDEQFF.

The chain employs TRBV2 and TRBJ2-2; tentative D call: TRBD2 (6 bases). This CDR3 has 14 amino acids. With 7 bases removed from V and 0 bases from J, the gap between germline ends came to 9 bases. Germline CDR1 reads SNHLY; CDR2 reads FYNNEI. CDR3 amino acids: CASNGGSNTGELFF. For the CDR3, the DNA is TGTGCCAGCAACGGGGGTTCGAACACCGGGGAGCTGTTTTTT. Full variable domain (missing parts from reference TRBV2 and TRBJ2-2): EPEVTQTPSHQVTQMGQEVILRCVPISNHLYFYWYRQILGQKVEFLVSFYNNEISEKSEIFDDQFSVERPDGSNFTLKIRSTKLEDSAMYFCASNGGSNTGELFFGEGSRLTVL.

CDR3 coding DNA: TGTGCCAGCAGTTTATTGTATGGTGGAGCGCTATCTAGCACAGATACGCAGTATTTT. It codes for CASSLLYGGALSSTDTQYF. V usage is TRBV28 and J usage is TRBJ2-3, with unresolved D. Looked up from germline, CDR1 is MDHEN and CDR2 is SYDVKM. V lost 1 base and J lost 0, with 20 bases in between. This CDR3 region has 19 residues.

The rearrangement links TRBV10-2 to TRBJ2-1; D gene unclear. Trimming removed 4 bases at V and 5 bases at J, with 9 bases between. CDR1 WSHSY and CDR2 SAAADI come from the germline V gene. The CDR3 totals 13 residues. The CDR3 reads CASSVLVDNEQFF. The CDR3 DNA is TGCGCCAGCAGTGTTCTAGTCGACAATGAGCAGTTCTTC.